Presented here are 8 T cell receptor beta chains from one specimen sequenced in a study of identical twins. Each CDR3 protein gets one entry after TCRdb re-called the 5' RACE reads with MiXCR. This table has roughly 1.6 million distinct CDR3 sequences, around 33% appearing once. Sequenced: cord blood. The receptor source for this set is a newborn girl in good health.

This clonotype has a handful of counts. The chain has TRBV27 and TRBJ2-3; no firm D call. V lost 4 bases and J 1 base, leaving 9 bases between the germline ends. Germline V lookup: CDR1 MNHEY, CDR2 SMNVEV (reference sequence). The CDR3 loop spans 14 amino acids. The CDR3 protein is CASSSPPRTDTQYF. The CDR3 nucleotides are TGTGCCAGCAGTTCCCCTCCTCGCACAGATACGCAGTATTTT.

For the CDR3, the DNA is TGTGCCAGCAGCCCTGCCGGGACTAGCGTAAACAATGAGCAGTTCTTC. Amino acids: CASSPAGTSVNNEQFF. The V and J genes are TRBV2 and TRBJ2-1; TRBD2 aligns across 10 bases. Germline-derived CDR1 and CDR2 are SNHLY and FYNNEI. Germline trimming cut 6 bases from V and 5 bases from J; bases unmatched to any gene: 10. CDR3 length: 16 residues.

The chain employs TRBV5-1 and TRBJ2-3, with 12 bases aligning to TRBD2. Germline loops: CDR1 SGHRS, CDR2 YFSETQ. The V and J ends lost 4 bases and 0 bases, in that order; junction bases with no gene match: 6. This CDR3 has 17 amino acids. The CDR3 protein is CASSPRTSGASTDTQYF. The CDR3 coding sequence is TGCGCCAGCAGCCCGAGGACTAGCGGGGCTAGCACAGATACGCAGTATTTT.

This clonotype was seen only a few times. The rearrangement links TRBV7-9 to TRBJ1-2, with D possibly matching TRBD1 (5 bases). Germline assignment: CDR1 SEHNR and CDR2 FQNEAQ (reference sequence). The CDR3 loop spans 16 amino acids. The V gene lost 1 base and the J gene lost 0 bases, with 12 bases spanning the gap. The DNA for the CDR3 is TGTGCCAGCAGCTTAGGACACCCGACAGCTAACTATGGCTACACCTTC. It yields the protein CASSLGHPTANYGYTF.

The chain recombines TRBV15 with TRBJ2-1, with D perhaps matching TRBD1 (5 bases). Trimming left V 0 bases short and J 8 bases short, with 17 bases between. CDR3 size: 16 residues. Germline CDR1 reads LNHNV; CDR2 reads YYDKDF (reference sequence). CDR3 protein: CATSRDRVTLPYEQFF. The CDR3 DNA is TGTGCCACCAGCAGAGACAGGGTAACTCTTCCCTATGAGCAGTTCTTC.

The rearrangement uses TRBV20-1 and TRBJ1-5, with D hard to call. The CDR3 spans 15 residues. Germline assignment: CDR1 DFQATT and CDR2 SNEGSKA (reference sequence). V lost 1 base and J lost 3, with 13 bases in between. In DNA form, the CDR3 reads TGCAGTGCTAGAGCCCGGGCCGGGTCCAATCAGCCCCAGCATTTT. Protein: CSARARAGSNQPQHF.

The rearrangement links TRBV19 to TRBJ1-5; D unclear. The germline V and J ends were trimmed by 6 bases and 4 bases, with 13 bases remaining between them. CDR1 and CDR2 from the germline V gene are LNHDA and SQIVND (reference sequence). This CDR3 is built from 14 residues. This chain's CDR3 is CASSLREVNQPQHF. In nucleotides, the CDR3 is TGTGCCAGTAGCCTAAGGGAGGTAAATCAGCCCCAGCATTTT. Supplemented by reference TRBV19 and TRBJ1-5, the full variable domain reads DGGITQSPKYLFRKEGQNVTLSCEQNLNHDAMYWYRQDPGQGLRLIYYSQIVNDFQKGDIAEGYSVSREKKESFPLTVTSAQKNPTAFYLCASSLREVNQPQHFGDGTRLSIL.

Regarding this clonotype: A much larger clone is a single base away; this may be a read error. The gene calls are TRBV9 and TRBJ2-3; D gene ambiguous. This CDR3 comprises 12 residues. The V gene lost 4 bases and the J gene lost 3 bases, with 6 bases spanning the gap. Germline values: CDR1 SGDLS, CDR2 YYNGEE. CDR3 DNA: TGTGCCAGCAGCCCCATGACAGATACGCAGTATTTT. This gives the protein CASSPMTDTQYF. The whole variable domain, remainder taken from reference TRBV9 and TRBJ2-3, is DSGVTQTPKHLITATGQRVTLRCSPRSGDLSVYWYQQSLDQGLQFLIQYYNGEERAKGNILERFSAQQFPDLHSELNLSSLELGDSALYFCASSPMTDTQYFGPGTRLTVL.